This T cell receptor beta chain comes out of a study of spatial heterogeneity in lung cancer. Comments on this clonotype: The antigen is not known.

MiXCR, applied by TCRdb to the 5' RACE reads, yields one record per CDR3 protein. The table shows around 8,000 distinct CDR3 sequences, with about 8% occurring only once. Study outcomes and limitations: Approximate estimated coverage of tumor T cells amounted to about 7.7% for alpha and roughly 14% for beta chains. It was found that expanded intratumoral alpha and beta TCR counts tracked tumor mutation counts.

The time point is: sample taken at primary tumor resection. A total of more than 65 untreated early-stage non-small cell lung cancer patients served as donors. This receptor was taken from a male donor with early-stage non-small cell lung cancer. Sample: lung tumor tissue, taken at surgery.

The CDR3 DNA is TGTGCCAGCGCGGTTAAAAACATTCAGTACTTC. Translation gives CASAVKNIQYF. This chain uses TRBV28 with TRBJ2-4; the D is unclear. Trimming took off 8 bases at V and 4 bases at J, with 6 bases between the two ends. The V gene's germline CDR1 is MDHEN and CDR2 SYDVKM. This CDR3 spans 11 amino acids.